These 26 T cell receptor beta chains were sequenced from one sample in a study of technical replicates of blood from four donors (dated by TCRdb to the late 2010s). Libraries were constructed by the immunoSEQ multiplex PCR assay. The table was pulled from immuneACCESS by TCRdb, which kept in-frame rearrangements only. Such tables lose some clones; where checked, under half of the loss comes from unresolved V genes, and the rest has no known cause. This sample comprises approximately 52,000 clones, more than 70% of them detected only once. The ten largest clonotypes hold 5.6% of the sample. The specimen sequenced was PBMCs. The receptor source for this set is a human donor in good health. Some clones in this sample may be carry-over from other donors' samples.

J is TRBJ2-1 and V is TRBV7-3; TRBD2 agrees at 9 bases. This CDR3 has 16 residues. Germline V lookup: CDR1 SGHTA, CDR2 FQGTGA. Trimming removed 5 bases from V and 2 bases from J; junction bases left unmatched: 7. The CDR3 protein is CASSPSSSGAYNEQFF. The CDR3 coding sequence is TGTGCCAGCAGCCCGTCATCTAGCGGGGCCTACAATGAGCAGTTCTTC. The full variable domain, rest sourced from reference TRBV7-3 and TRBJ2-1, is GAGVSQTPSNKVTEKGKYVELRCDPISGHTALYWYRQSLGQGPEFLIYFQGTGAADDSGLPNDRFFAVRPEGSVSTLKIQRTERGDSAVYLCASSPSSSGAYNEQFFGPGTRLTVL.

The chain is built from TRBV6-5 and TRBJ2-7, with a weak D call TRBD1 (5 bases). The germline CDR1 and CDR2 sequences are MNHEY and SVGAGI. The CDR3 sequence is 14 residues long. Trimming removed 7 bases at V and 2 bases at J, with 15 bases between. CDR3 bases: TGTGCCAGCAAAGTTTACCTGACAGCCTACGAGCAGTACTTC. Translation gives CASKVYLTAYEQYF.

The V gene is TRBV4-1, the J gene TRBJ2-2, with 9 bases aligning to TRBD1. This CDR3 has 16 amino acids. The germline gives CDR1 MGHRA, CDR2 YSYEKL. With V trimmed by 4 bases and J by 10 bases, 13 bases remained unmatched. The CDR3 DNA sequence: TGCGCCAGCAGCCTACAAAGGACAGGGGAAGGCGAGGAGCTGTTTTTT. Protein: CASSLQRTGEGEELFF.

This clone was detected ten times or more. This chain joins TRBV2 and TRBJ1-2, with D hard to call. The CDR3 is made up of 14 amino acids. V shed 4 bases and J shed 0 bases, with 9 bases lying between them. Germline assignment: CDR1 SNHLY and CDR2 FYNNEI. For the CDR3, the DNA is TGTGCCAGCAGTGGAGGTCACCCTAACTATGGCTACACCTTC. This translates into CASSGGHPNYGYTF.

The rearrangement links TRBV5-1 to TRBJ1-2, with D hard to call. V shed 0 bases and J shed 7 bases, with 16 bases lying between them. The CDR3 consists of 15 residues. CDR1 is SGHRS, CDR2 YFSETQ, per germline. Here the CDR3 reads CASSLAEGLPSGYTF. In DNA, the CDR3 is TGCGCCAGCAGCTTGGCCGAGGGCCTTCCAAGTGGCTACACCTTC.

V gene TRBV30 combines with J gene TRBJ1-5; TRBD1 agrees at 7 bases. This CDR3 is built from 14 residues. Germline CDR1 GTSNPN, CDR2 SVGIG (reference sequence). This chain's CDR3 is CAAGTVLSNQPQHF. In DNA form, the CDR3 reads TGTGCAGCCGGGACAGTCCTTAGCAATCAGCCCCAGCATTTT.

The sample holds a few counts of this clone. J is TRBJ2-7 and V is TRBV7-9; a possible D gene is TRBD1 (6 bases). Germline V gene lookup returns CDR1 SEHNR and CDR2 FQNEAQ (reference sequence). V shed 0 bases and J shed 5 bases, with 14 bases lying between them. The CDR3 runs 15 residues. For the CDR3, the DNA is TGTGCCAGCAGCTTAGCTCCCACAGGGCTCCACGAGCAGTACTTC. Protein product: CASSLAPTGLHEQYF.

The chain joins TRBV25-1 to TRBJ2-5, with a possible D match to TRBD1 (6 bases). The CDR3 loop spans 16 amino acids. V shed 1 base and J shed 1 base, with 13 bases lying between them. Germline V gene lookup returns CDR1 MGHDK and CDR2 SYGVNS. The CDR3 reads CASSESWPRGQETQYF. The CDR3 DNA reads TGTGCCAGCAGTGAATCCTGGCCCAGGGGCCAAGAGACCCAGTACTTC. Complete variable domain (other parts from reference TRBV25-1 and TRBJ2-5): EADIYQTPRYLVIGTGKKITLECSQTMGHDKMYWYQQDPGMELHLIHYSYGVNSTEKGDLSSESTVSRIRTEHFPLTLESARPSHTSQYLCASSESWPRGQETQYFGPGTRLLVL.

This sequence joins TRBV9 and TRBJ2-3, with D possibly TRBD1 on 5 matching bases. From germline, CDR1 is SGDLS and CDR2 YYNGEE. The CDR3 is 14 residues long. V was shortened by 0 bases and J by 3 bases, with 8 bases between the two germline ends. In DNA form, the CDR3 reads TGTGCCAGCAGCGTAGAAGGGGTTACAGATACGCAGTATTTT. This translates into CASSVEGVTDTQYF.

The V call is TRBV5-1, the J call TRBJ1-3, with 8 bases lining up with TRBD1. This CDR3 comprises 17 residues. CDR1 is SGHRS and CDR2 is YFSETQ in the germline V gene. Trimming cost V 4 bases and J 0 bases; bases outside gene matches: 9. The CDR3 reads CASSTQGGQASGNTIYF. The CDR3 nucleotides are TGCGCCAGCAGCACCCAAGGGGGACAGGCCTCTGGAAACACCATATATTTT.

This clone has more than one count but fewer than ten. This chain connects TRBV6-5 to TRBJ2-1; D is uncertain. With 0 bases removed from V and 9 bases from J, the gap between germline ends came to 9 bases. CDR3 length: 13 residues. In germline, CDR1 is MNHEY, CDR2 SVGAGI. The CDR3 region is CASSYSSSIEQFF. For the CDR3, the DNA is TGTGCCAGCAGTTACTCGAGTAGCATTGAGCAGTTCTTC.

The rearrangement uses TRBV7-2 and TRBJ2-3; 8 bases agree with TRBD2. Trimming at V came to 2 bases and at J to 8 bases, leaving 9 bases not matched to a gene. This CDR3 contains 15 residues. Germline V gene data show CDR1 as SGHTA and CDR2 as FQGNSA. CDR3 nucleotides: TGTGCCAGCAGCTTAACAGCGGGGGTAGGTGGTACGCAGTATTTT. It is translated as CASSLTAGVGGTQYF.

This rearrangement joins TRBV18 to TRBJ1-5, with D uncertain. The CDR3 consists of 14 residues. V gave up 2 bases and J gave up 6 bases, with 11 bases separating them. CDR1 is KGHSH and CDR2 is LQKENI in the germline V gene. CDR3 coding DNA: TGTGCCAGCTCACCAGTGGAGGGCGGTCAGCCCCAGCATTTT. This encodes CASSPVEGGQPQHF.

The J gene is TRBJ1-1, the V gene TRBV2, with TRBD1 matching 7 bases. Trimming removed 6 bases from V and 1 base from J; junction bases left unmatched: 2. The CDR3 runs to 13 residues. Germline V gene data show CDR1 as SNHLY and CDR2 as FYNNEI. CDR3 sequence: CASSRQGNTEAFF. The CDR3 coding sequence is TGTGCCAGCAGCAGACAGGGGAACACTGAAGCTTTCTTT.

This clone was observed a few times. This chain links TRBV6-5 with TRBJ1-2; D is possibly TRBD1 (6 bases). Germline CDR1 is MNHEY and CDR2 is SVGAGI. The CDR3 sequence is 13 residues long. V was trimmed by 6 bases and J by 4 bases, leaving 12 bases between them. In DNA form, the CDR3 reads TGTGCCAGCAGCCGAAGAGGGGGCTATGGCTACACCTTC. Encoded protein: CASSRRGGYGYTF.

This clone was seen a few times. V gene TRBV5-6 combines with J gene TRBJ1-5; D uncertain. Deletions cut 4 bases from V and 4 bases from J, with 9 bases between. Germline V lookup: CDR1 SGHDT, CDR2 YYEEEE. CDR3 length: 13 amino acids. CDR3 sequence: CASSRGGNQPQHF. CDR3 DNA sequence: TGTGCCAGCAGCAGAGGCGGGAATCAGCCCCAGCATTTT.

The CDR3 sequence: CATSRRGTSFYNEQFF. CDR3 bases: TGTGCCACCAGCAGGCGCGGGACCTCTTTCTACAATGAGCAGTTCTTC. The chain joins TRBV15 to TRBJ2-1; D may be TRBD2 (6 bases). This CDR3 comprises 16 residues. The V end lost 3 bases, the J end lost 3 bases, and 15 bases lay between the germline ends. Germline lookup yields CDR1 LNHNV and CDR2 YYDKDF (reference sequence).

The rearrangement joins TRBV29-1 to TRBJ2-6; TRBD2 matches 7 bases. Germline V gene lookup returns CDR1 SQVTM and CDR2 ANQGSEA. V was pared by 4 bases and J by 1 base, with 7 bases of the junction left unmatched. The CDR3 spans 16 residues. The CDR3 coding sequence is TGCAGCGTTGGGGCGATGGGGGGGTCTGGGGCCAACGTCCTGACTTTC. This gives the protein CSVGAMGGSGANVLTF.

The chain carries TRBV7-2 and TRBJ1-5; TRBD1 agrees at 7 bases. J was trimmed by 7 bases and V by 5 bases; bases with no gene match: 5. The CDR3 extends over 13 amino acids. Germline V gives CDR1 SGHTA, CDR2 FQGNSA. The CDR3 region is CASSITQGQPQHF. Here the CDR3 DNA reads TGTGCCAGCAGCATAACACAGGGGCAGCCCCAGCATTTT.

This chain uses TRBV7-2 with TRBJ1-5, with D unclear. The CDR3 has 13 amino acids. Trimming stripped 4 bases from V and 6 bases from J, with 10 bases between. Germline lookup yields CDR1 SGHTA and CDR2 FQGNSA. The CDR3 is CASSSQLSQPQHF. CDR3 nucleotide sequence: TGTGCCAGCAGCTCACAGTTGTCTCAGCCCCAGCATTTT. The entire variable domain, with the rest obtained from reference TRBV7-2 and TRBJ1-5, is as follows: GAGVSQSPSNKVTEKGKDVELRCDPISGHTALYWYRQSLGQGLEFLIYFQGNSAPDKSGLPSDRFSAERTGGSVSTLTIQRTQQEDSAVYLCASSSQLSQPQHFGDGTRLSIL.

The V and J genes are TRBV4-3 and TRBJ2-3, with TRBD2 matching over 14 bases. After removal of 5 bases from V and 0 bases from J, the junction contained 4 bases not matched to a gene. This CDR3 contains 17 residues. CDR1 and CDR2 from the germline V gene are LGHNA and YSLEER. The CDR3 loop is CASSATSGRESTDTQYF. The CDR3 DNA reads TGCGCCAGCAGCGCGACTAGCGGGAGGGAGAGCACAGATACGCAGTATTTT.

The gene calls are TRBV2 and TRBJ2-7; TRBD2 aligns across 8 bases. Per the germline V gene, CDR1 is SNHLY and CDR2 is FYNNEI. The CDR3 has 14 residues. Germline trimming cut 3 bases from V and 11 bases from J; bases unmatched to any gene: 12. The CDR3 loop reads CASSDSSGSPREYF. The CDR3 bases are TGTGCCAGCAGTGATTCTAGCGGGTCGCCCCGGGAGTACTTC.

V is TRBV18 and J is TRBJ2-5; D remains unclear. V was shortened by 0 bases and J by 5 bases, with 7 bases between the two germline ends. CDR3 length: 13 amino acids. In germline, CDR1 is KGHSH, CDR2 LQKENI. The DNA of the CDR3 is TGTGCCAGCTCACCACCTATGAGCGAGACCCAGTACTTC. This translates into CASSPPMSETQYF. The full variable domain, with the rest looked up from reference TRBV18 and TRBJ2-5, is NAGVMQNPRHLVRRRGQEARLRCSPMKGHSHVYWYRQLPEEGLKFMVYLQKENIIDESGMPKERFSAEFPKEGPSILRIQQVVRGDSAAYFCASSPPMSETQYFGPGTRLLVL.

The rearrangement uses TRBV2 and TRBJ2-1, with TRBD2 matching 10 bases. Germline lookup yields CDR1 SNHLY and CDR2 FYNNEI. The CDR3 loop spans 13 amino acids. Trimming removed 4 bases from V and 12 bases from J; junction bases left unmatched: 6. The CDR3, as DNA: TGTGCCAGCAGTGGTTCCGCTAGCGGGGGGCAGTTCTTC. This translates into CASSGSASGGQFF.

This sequence joins TRBV7-2 and TRBJ2-2, with 9 bases fitting TRBD1. V lost 5 bases, J lost 5 bases, and 6 bases stayed unmatched. The CDR3 loop spans 15 amino acids. Germline values: CDR1 SGHTA, CDR2 FQGNSA. The CDR3 DNA follows: TGTGCCAGCAGCCCGACAGGGGGTTATACCGGGGAGCTGTTTTTT. This sequence encodes CASSPTGGYTGELFF.

The V call is TRBV10-3, the J call TRBJ2-3; perhaps TRBD2 as D (6 bases). Trimming cost V 11 bases and J 3 bases, with 18 bases left between them. The CDR3 runs to 14 residues. Germline CDR1 is ENHRY and CDR2 is SYGVKD. CDR3 protein: CASLGGVETDTQYF. CDR3 nucleotide sequence: TGTGCCTCCTTGGGGGGAGTGGAGACAGATACGCAGTATTTT.